This T cell receptor (beta chain) emerged from a study of blood T cell repertoires in COVID-19. Produced via immunoSEQ multiplex PCR; TCRdb's table is partial and in-frame only. The sample records some 700,000 clones, 85% to 90% being singletons. The CDR3 covers 14 residues. Trimming removed 3 bases from V and 4 bases from J, with 10 bases in between. Germline V gene data show CDR1 as MDHEN and CDR2 as SYDVKM. Sequencing was performed on peripheral blood. The receptor comes from a woman between 18 and 30 years old with acute or convalescent COVID-19. This chain uses TRBV28 with TRBJ1-3; D is undetermined. CDR3 DNA sequence: TGTGCCAGCAGTTTTTACCAGAAGGGAAACACCATATATTTT. The encoded protein is CASSFYQKGNTIYF.